Shown below are 8 T cell receptor beta chains from a single sample sequenced in a study of T cell repertoires in cytomegalovirus infection. TCRdb re-called the reads with MiXCR, one entry per CDR3 protein. The sample consists of some 920,000 distinct CDR3 sequences, about a third of them appearing once. For these receptors, no antigen is known. The sample in question was cultured CD8+ T cells from PBMCs, obtained from culture after CMV antigen stimulation. The receptors come from a human donor in good health (CMV status not recorded). Some clones in this sample may be carry-over from other donors' samples.

In this sample, this clonotype turned up a few times. This sequence joins TRBV2 and TRBJ2-3; D might be TRBD1 or TRBD2, each matching 5 bases. This CDR3 comprises 15 residues. Germline V CDR1 and CDR2: SNHLY, FYNNEI. The V and J ends lost 10 bases and 4 bases respectively, with 21 bases between them. DNA of the CDR3: TGTGCCAACCTTGGACGGGGCCGGGGTCCAGATACGCAGTATTTT. The encoded protein is CANLGRGRGPDTQYF.

DNA for the CDR3: TGTGCCACCGGGGGAGGGGGCTTTACTGAAGCTTTCTTT. Protein: CATGGGGFTEAFF. The chain combines TRBV6-6 with TRBJ1-1, with 7 bases that match TRBD1. CDR1 and CDR2 (germline): MNHNY, SVGAGI (reference sequence). The ends lost 10 bases at V and 5 bases at J; junction bases unmatched: 10. The CDR3 spans 13 residues.

The table lists this clonotype with a few counts. This chain connects TRBV12-3 or TRBV12-4 to TRBJ2-7, with a weak D call TRBD2 (6 bases). V was trimmed by 5 bases and J by 3 bases, leaving 14 bases between them. The CDR3 has 14 residues. CDR3 DNA: TGTGCCAGCAGTGGTGGGACTTCCCACTACGAGCAGTACTTC. This translates into CASSGGTSHYEQYF.

The chain links TRBV5-6 to TRBJ2-5, with D possibly being TRBD1 (7 bases). The CDR3 totals 14 residues. CDR1 SGHDT and CDR2 YYEEEE come from the germline V gene. Between the trimmed V and J ends, which lost 3 bases and 5 bases, there was a span of 14 bases. The CDR3 region has the DNA TGTGCCAGCAGCTCCAGGGGGGAAGCGGAGACCCAGTACTTC. This codes for CASSSRGEAETQYF.

The rearrangement uses TRBV12-3 or TRBV12-4 and TRBJ2-1, with D possibly being TRBD2 (6 bases). Trimming left V 1 base short and J 2 bases short, with 12 bases between. The CDR3 consists of 16 residues. The CDR3 bases are TGTGCCAGCAGTTTAGATCAGGGACTCACCTACAATGAGCAGTTCTTC. Translated, it gives CASSLDQGLTYNEQFF.

The rearrangement joins TRBV19 to TRBJ1-1; no definite D call. The CDR3 has 13 residues. Per germline, CDR1 LNHDA and CDR2 SQIVND (reference sequence). V lost 3 bases to trimming and J lost 1 base, with 6 bases between them. The CDR3 reads CASSIARNTEAFF. In nucleotides, the CDR3 is TGTGCCAGTAGTATCGCCAGGAACACTGAAGCTTTCTTT.

The chain links TRBV20-1 to TRBJ1-2, with 9 bases aligning to TRBD1. CDR3 length equals 13 residues. V shed 3 bases and J 4 bases; nucleotides not matched to a gene: 3. CDR1 is DFQATT and CDR2 is SNEGSKA in the germline V gene (reference sequence). The CDR3 region is CSARDRGPYGYTF. CDR3 DNA sequence: TGCAGTGCTAGGGACAGGGGCCCCTATGGCTACACCTTC.

This rearrangement joins TRBV7-9 to TRBJ2-7; D might be TRBD2 (6 bases). Germline CDR1 and CDR2: SEHNR and FQNEAQ (reference sequence). The V and J ends lost 4 bases and 7 bases respectively, with 11 bases between them. The CDR3 consists of 12 residues. In nucleotides, the CDR3 is TGTGCCAGCAGCTCCTTCGGAGGGGAGCAGTACGTC. Protein sequence: CASSSFGGEQYV.